The sequence of this T cell receptor (beta chain) was determined in a study of blood T cells in healthy people across ages. For the second PCR, which ran for 7 to 11 cycles, a sample-barcoded 5' primer and a J-beta primer mix were used. TCRdb independently ran MiXCR on the 5' RACE reads; one entry per CDR3 protein. The data contain roughly 640,000 distinct CDR3 sequences, roughly 30% of them seen just once; the ten biggest clones take up 15% to 19%. Whole-study findings and limits: In long-lived donors, naive CD4+ cell counts and diversity exceeded those of aged donors. Per-million-T-cell TCR beta diversity fell roughly linearly with age.

Each sample yielded at least 7 million isolated PBMCs. In this sample, this clonotype turned up a few times. What it binds is unknown. Germline CDR1 MNHEY, CDR2 SVGEGT. The CDR3 is 16 amino acids. After removal of 5 bases from V and 6 bases from J, the junction contained 12 bases not matched to a gene. Sequenced input: blood. The clonotype comes from a woman older than 75 in good health. This chain connects TRBV6-2 or TRBV6-3 to TRBJ2-2; 7 nucleotides line up with TRBD2. CDR3: CASSQRGGHGPGELFF. The CDR3 DNA reads TGTGCCAGCAGTCAACGCGGGGGTCACGGCCCCGGGGAGCTGTTTTTT.